This paragraph covers one T cell receptor (beta chain) sequence. The antigen is not known. The data were obtained in a study of cytomegalovirus exposure and HLA in healthy donors. The PCR employed 60 Vbeta primers together with 13 Jbeta primers. Clones were sequenced by immunoSEQ multiplex PCR, and TCRdb holds only the in-frame ones, with some missing. The sample gives 250,000 to 300,000 clones, 84% of which show up once; roughly 2% is in the top ten. CDR3 length: 12 amino acids. V lost 6 bases to trimming and J lost 6 bases; unmatched junction nucleotides: 1. Germline V gene lookup returns CDR1 SNHLY and CDR2 FYNNEI. Study outcomes and limitations: A later analysis, which compared TCR beta chains of equal frequency, found the HLA-associated ones more clonally expanded. Later analysis suggested most CMV-associated TCR beta chains were HLA-restricted.

The source is a woman in her thirties or forties in good health and CMV-seropositive. Sequenced: PBMCs. J is TRBJ2-1 and V is TRBV2; 8 bases match TRBD1. The CDR3 sequence: CASRQGVNEQFF. CDR3 nucleotide sequence: TGTGCCAGCAGACAGGGGGTCAATGAGCAGTTCTTC.